This T cell receptor beta chain was sequenced during a study of Graves' ophthalmopathy and Graves' hyperthyroidism. Points from the study as a whole: The model achieved around 67% sensitivity and roughly 72% specificity for ophthalmopathy progression. With over 85% sensitivity and approximately 79% specificity, a 13-signature model separated ophthalmopathy from stable hyperthyroidism.

RNA transcripts provided the template for amplifying TCR beta CDR3 regions. RT-PCR with HTBI primers came first, then second-round multiplex PCR. TCRdb processed the multiplex PCR reads anew with MiXCR; each CDR3 protein has one entry. The top ten hold 2% to 2.5% of the sample, which has some 360,000 distinct CDR3 sequences, about 18% seen once. This CDR3 spans 13 amino acids. Germline V CDR1 and CDR2: DFQATT, SNEGSKA (reference sequence). With 7 bases removed from V and 7 bases from J, the gap between germline ends came to 14 bases. This clonotype has a count of ten or more. Its target is unknown. Hyperthyroidism was considered stable when no ophthalmopathy appeared within 18 months of follow-up. Hyperthyroidism patients were newly diagnosed, ill under 2 months, and aged 18 to 65 years.

The sequencing input was peripheral blood. The TCR sequence derives from an adult woman with stable Graves' hyperthyroidism. The chain joins TRBV20-1 to TRBJ1-6; possibly TRBD1 for D (5 bases). The CDR3 DNA reads TGCAGTGTTCTCGGGGGGATAAATTCACCCCTCCACTTT. Its translation: CSVLGGINSPLHF.